These 28 T cell receptor beta chains were sequenced from one sample in a study of blood T cell repertoires in COVID-19. Data came from immunoSEQ multiplex PCR; TCRdb stores just in-frame clones and leaves some out. The table shows approximately 50,000 clones, with more than 80% occurring only once. Sequencing used peripheral blood. The receptors were gathered from a man aged 55 to 70 with acute or convalescent COVID-19.

This chain joins TRBV7-3 and TRBJ1-1; a weak D match, TRBD1 (5 bases). This CDR3 is built from 13 residues. Per the germline V gene, CDR1 is SGHTA and CDR2 is FQGTGA. Trimming removed 1 base at V and 3 bases at J, with 6 bases between. The CDR3 region has the DNA TGTGCCAGCAGCTTAAGGGGGGACACTGAAGCTTTCTTT. It translates to CASSLRGDTEAFF.

V usage is TRBV24-1 and J usage is TRBJ1-4, with no clear D. V dropped 5 bases and J dropped 3 bases, with 12 bases sitting between them. The CDR3 has 15 residues. Germline CDR1 reads KGHDR; CDR2 reads SFDVKD. The CDR3 loop is CATSATGLANEKLFF. CDR3 coding DNA: TGTGCCACCAGTGCCACGGGGTTAGCTAATGAAAAACTGTTTTTT.

This clone was recorded once. V gene TRBV19 combines with J gene TRBJ1-1, with TRBD1 identical over 7 bases. This CDR3 spans 15 amino acids. The germline CDR1 and CDR2 sequences are LNHDA and SQIVND (reference sequence). J was trimmed by 6 bases and V by 3 bases; bases with no gene match: 10. In DNA form, the CDR3 reads TGTGCCAGTAGTATCACAGGGGTTTGGGCCTCTGAAGCTTTCTTT. Translation gives CASSITGVWASEAFF.

The V call is TRBV27, the J call TRBJ2-3; no clear D. The V gene's germline CDR1 is MNHEY and CDR2 SMNVEV (reference sequence). The V end lost 2 bases, the J end lost 4 bases, and 4 bases lay between the germline ends. This CDR3 contains 12 residues. CDR3 sequence reads: CASSLPPDTQYF. The CDR3 coding sequence is TGTGCCAGCAGTTTACCTCCAGATACGCAGTATTTT.

The chain uses TRBV6-1 and TRBJ2-7; D is possibly TRBD2 (5 bases). V lost 1 base, J lost 6 bases, and 13 bases lay in between. Germline V lookup: CDR1 MNHNS, CDR2 SASEGT. The CDR3 has 14 residues. This CDR3 reads CASSEVGVWGEQYF. The CDR3 coding sequence is TGTGCCAGCAGTGAAGTCGGGGTCTGGGGCGAGCAGTACTTC.

This rearrangement joins TRBV5-1 to TRBJ2-1; 8 bases map to TRBD1. J was trimmed by 2 bases and V by 0 bases; bases with no gene match: 4. The CDR3 has 16 amino acids. Germline lookup yields CDR1 SGHRS and CDR2 YFSETQ. CDR3 loop: CASSLGGQGPYNEQFF. For the CDR3, the DNA is TGCGCCAGCAGCTTGGGTGGACAGGGCCCCTACAATGAGCAGTTCTTC.

This chain joins TRBV11-2 and TRBJ1-1; D unclear. V gave up 5 bases and J gave up 1 base, with 17 bases separating them. The CDR3 totals 16 residues. CDR1 and CDR2 (germline): SGHAT, FQNNGV. The CDR3, as DNA: TGTGCCAGCAGCCTACGGGTCCTTCAAGCGAACACTGAAGCTTTCTTT. As protein: CASSLRVLQANTEAFF.

The V and J genes are TRBV6-5 and TRBJ2-3; D unclear. CDR1 is MNHEY and CDR2 is SVGAGI in the germline V gene. The CDR3 is made up of 13 amino acids. V shed 2 bases and J shed 2 bases, with 5 bases lying between them. CDR3 in amino acids: CASSYRSTDTQYF. CDR3 nucleotide sequence: TGTGCCAGCAGTTACCGGTCCACAGATACGCAGTATTTT.

The rearrangement joins TRBV19 to TRBJ1-2, with TRBD1 matching 7 bases. The CDR3 sequence is 16 residues long. V was clipped by 1 base and J by 7 bases; unmatched bases: 12. Germline-derived CDR1 and CDR2 are LNHDA and SQIVND (reference sequence). CDR3 DNA: TGTGCCAGTAGTATAGGAGGGACAGCCGACGGACTTGGCTACACCTTC. Translation gives CASSIGGTADGLGYTF.

The chain employs TRBV28 and TRBJ1-4; tentatively, D is TRBD1 (5 bases). Trimming stripped 2 bases from V and 7 bases from J, with 11 bases between. The CDR3 covers 14 residues. The germline CDR1 and CDR2 sequences are MDHEN and SYDVKM. This chain's CDR3 is CASSLAGFSEKLFF. In nucleotides, the CDR3 is TGTGCCAGCAGTTTAGCAGGGTTTAGTGAAAAACTGTTTTTT.

This rearrangement joins TRBV4-2 to TRBJ2-7, with a tentative D call TRBD2 (5 bases). CDR3 size: 16 residues. Between the trimmed V and J ends, which lost 0 bases and 0 bases, there was a span of 12 bases. Germline CDR1 and CDR2: LGHNA and YNFKEQ. CDR3 in DNA: TGTGCCAGCAGCCAAGATCGGGGAACGCCCTCCTACGAGCAGTACTTC. Translated, it gives CASSQDRGTPSYEQYF.

This clone has a handful of counts. This chain connects TRBV28 to TRBJ1-1; D not resolved. CDR1 is MDHEN, CDR2 SYDVKM, per germline. V lost 8 bases and J 3 bases, leaving 13 bases between the germline ends. This CDR3 region has 13 residues. The CDR3 bases are TGTGCCAGCCTGACGGGATCGTACACTGAAGCTTTCTTT. Translating gives CASLTGSYTEAFF.

The chain is built from TRBV6-6 and TRBJ2-1; 11 nucleotides align to TRBD2. This CDR3 has 14 amino acids. After removal of 6 bases from V and 9 bases from J, the junction contained 7 bases not matched to a gene. Germline V gene sequence: CDR1 MNHNY, CDR2 SVGAGI (reference sequence). The CDR3 DNA reads as TGTGCCAGCAGCCCACCGGGACTAGCGGTTGAGCAGTTCTTC. Its translation: CASSPPGLAVEQFF.

The CDR3 DNA reads as TGTGCCATCAGTGAGACTAAACTAGCTTTCACCTACGAGCAGTACTTC. It yields the protein CAISETKLAFTYEQYF. This chain uses TRBV10-3 with TRBJ2-7; maybe TRBD2 (6 bases). Per germline, CDR1 ENHRY and CDR2 SYGVKD. This CDR3 spans 16 amino acids. Trimming took 2 bases from V and 2 from J, leaving 16 bases between them.

V is TRBV6-5 and J is TRBJ1-2; weak D call: TRBD1 (6 bases). The V gene lost 11 bases and the J gene lost 4 bases, with 14 bases spanning the gap. CDR3 size: 12 residues. In germline, CDR1 is MNHEY, CDR2 SVGAGI. The CDR3 spells CAANRAPYGYTF. CDR3 nucleotides: TGTGCCGCGAACAGGGCCCCCTATGGCTACACCTTC.

In this sample, this clone turned up a few times. Other DNA sequences within the sample encode an identical CDR3. J is TRBJ1-1 and V is TRBV28, with 7 bases aligning to TRBD1. Trimming took 3 bases from V and 1 from J; bases not matched to a gene: 5. Germline V lookup: CDR1 MDHEN, CDR2 SYDVKM. The CDR3 is made up of 15 amino acids. DNA for the CDR3: TGTGCCAGCAGTTTCAAAGGGGGCGCGAACACTGAAGCTTTCTTT. This codes for CASSFKGGANTEAFF.

The chain links TRBV5-1 to TRBJ1-4; 7 bases map to TRBD1. CDR1 and CDR2 (germline): SGHRS, YFSETQ. Germline trimming cut 0 bases from V and 8 bases from J; bases unmatched to any gene: 4. This CDR3 spans 14 amino acids. CDR3: CASSLEGAEEKLFF. Written as DNA, the CDR3 is TGCGCCAGCAGCTTGGAGGGGGCCGAAGAAAAACTGTTTTTT.

This clone was recorded only once. The CDR3 nucleotides read TGTGCCACCAGTGACTCGGGACAGCCCTCCTACGAGCAGTACTTC. It is translated as CATSDSGQPSYEQYF. The chain joins TRBV24-1 to TRBJ2-7; 7 nucleotides line up with TRBD1. The ends lost 4 bases at V and 0 bases at J; junction bases unmatched: 5. Germline V gene sequence: CDR1 KGHDR, CDR2 SFDVKD. The CDR3 length is 15 residues.

The rearrangement uses TRBV19 and TRBJ2-1, with 8 nucleotides matching TRBD2. This CDR3 spans 15 amino acids. V shed 10 bases and J 7 bases; nucleotides not matched to a gene: 15. Germline values: CDR1 LNHDA, CDR2 SQIVND (reference sequence). The CDR3 loop is CATQTLAGRGNEQFF. CDR3 sequence (DNA): TGTGCCACGCAAACCTTAGCGGGACGGGGGAATGAGCAGTTCTTC.

The chain uses TRBV28 and TRBJ2-3, with TRBD2 identical over 7 bases. The CDR3 loop spans 15 amino acids. Per germline, CDR1 MDHEN and CDR2 SYDVKM. With V trimmed by 3 bases and J by 0 bases, 3 bases remained unmatched. CDR3 in DNA: TGTGCCAGCAGTTTGGGGAGGGCCAGCACAGATACGCAGTATTTT. Its protein product is CASSLGRASTDTQYF.

The V and J genes are TRBV18 and TRBJ2-7; D possibly corresponds to TRBD2 (7 bases). V lost 4 bases and J lost 3, with 19 bases in between. The CDR3 contains 16 residues. The germline gives CDR1 KGHSH, CDR2 LQKENI. The CDR3 reads CASSQRRGGTYYEQYF. The DNA of the CDR3 is TGTGCCAGCTCACAAAGGAGGGGGGGCACCTACTACGAGCAGTACTTC.

The CDR3 region has the DNA TGTGCCTGGAGAGCTAGGGAGGGCACAGATACGCAGTATTTT. It translates to CAWRAREGTDTQYF. The chain uses TRBV30 and TRBJ2-3; a weak D match, TRBD2 (6 bases). V was clipped by 3 bases and J by 1 base, with 11 bases between them. The CDR3 covers 14 residues. CDR1 GTSNPN and CDR2 SVGIG come from the germline V gene (reference sequence).

The chain carries TRBV18 and TRBJ1-1; D possibly corresponds to TRBD1 (5 bases). This CDR3 has 13 residues. The ends were cut back, 0 bases at V and 12 bases at J, with 14 bases in the middle. Germline CDR1 reads KGHSH; CDR2 reads LQKENI. The chain's CDR3 is CASSPPGGVWTFF. CDR3 nucleotides: TGTGCCAGCTCACCACCCGGAGGGGTGTGGACTTTCTTT.

This clone was observed a handful of times. This chain connects TRBV28 to TRBJ1-5; D is perhaps TRBD1 (5 bases). The germline V gene has CDR1 MDHEN and CDR2 SYDVKM. The CDR3 runs to 16 residues. V was trimmed by 6 bases and J by 6 bases, leaving 21 bases between them. This chain's CDR3 is CASSTPGGSGGQPQHF. DNA for the CDR3: TGTGCCAGCAGCACCCCCGGGGGTAGCGGGGGTCAGCCCCAGCATTTT.

The CDR3 loop reads CASRDYSNQPQHF. CDR3 nucleotides: TGTGCCAGCCGCGACTATAGCAATCAGCCCCAGCATTTT. This chain connects TRBV6-5 to TRBJ1-5; D not resolved. V lost 8 bases to trimming and J lost 0 bases, with 8 bases between them. The CDR3 is 13 amino acids. Germline CDR1 is MNHEY and CDR2 is SVGAGI.

The DNA of the CDR3 is TGTGCCAGCCTCGTTGACACGGAACGCTCTTACAATGAGCAGTTCTTC. Its translation is CASLVDTERSYNEQFF. The rearrangement uses TRBV2 and TRBJ2-1; D is undetermined. Germline loops: CDR1 SNHLY, CDR2 FYNNEI. This CDR3 is built from 16 residues. V was pared by 8 bases and J by 4 bases, with 21 bases between.

The V and J genes are TRBV27 and TRBJ2-6; D unclear. Between the trimmed V and J ends, which lost 2 bases and 1 base, there was a span of 3 bases. Germline loops: CDR1 MNHEY, CDR2 SMNVEV (reference sequence). The CDR3 length is 14 residues. CDR3 amino acids: CASSLHSGANVLTF. Here the CDR3 DNA reads TGTGCCAGCAGTTTACATTCTGGGGCCAACGTCCTGACTTTC.

The chain has TRBV11-3 and TRBJ2-3; a weak D match, TRBD2 (6 bases). Germline CDR1 SGHNT, CDR2 YENEEA. V gave up 4 bases and J gave up 4 bases, with 21 bases separating them. The CDR3 sequence is 17 residues long. CDR3 bases: TGTGCCAGCAGCTCCCGCGGGACTCGAGCAGGTGCAGATACGCAGTATTTT. Encoded protein: CASSSRGTRAGADTQYF. The full variable domain, rest sourced from reference TRBV11-3 and TRBJ2-3, is EAGVVQSPRYKIIEKKQPVAFWCNPISGHNTLYWYLQNLGQGPELLIRYENEEAVDDSQLPKDRFSAERLKGVDSTLKIQPAELGDSAVYLCASSSRGTRAGADTQYFGPGTRLTVL.